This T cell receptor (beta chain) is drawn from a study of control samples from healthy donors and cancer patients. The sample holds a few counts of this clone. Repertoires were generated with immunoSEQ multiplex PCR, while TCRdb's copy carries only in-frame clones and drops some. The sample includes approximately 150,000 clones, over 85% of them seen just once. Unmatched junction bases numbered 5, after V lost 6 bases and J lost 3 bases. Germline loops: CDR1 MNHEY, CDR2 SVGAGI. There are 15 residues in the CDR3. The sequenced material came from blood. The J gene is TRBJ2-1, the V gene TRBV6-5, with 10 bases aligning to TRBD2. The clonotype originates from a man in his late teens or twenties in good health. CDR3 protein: CASRVLAGVYNEQFF. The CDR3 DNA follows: TGTGCCAGCAGGGTTCTAGCGGGGGTCTACAATGAGCAGTTCTTC.